Sequencing of this T cell receptor beta chain was carried out in a study of B cell selection in AIRE deficiency. Sorting defined conventional CD4 T cells as CD4+CD127+. Generated by immunoSEQ multiplex PCR, the TCRdb table keeps only in-frame clones and is missing some. The sample has 20,000 to 25,000 clones, 97% seen once; the top ten hold approximately 0.3%. The study's findings and limits: Shorter CDR3s marked shared Treg sequences, biased toward few non-templated insertions. Only TCRbeta was sequenced; more than 35% of shared healthy Treg sequences appeared in Tconv. Of a few thousand shared Treg TCRbeta sequences, over 30% were healthy-only, approximately 10% patient-only.

Concerning this clone itself: Its antigen is undetermined.

There are 16 residues in the CDR3. The V gene end was trimmed by 6 bases and the J gene end by 3 bases; junction bases not matched to a gene: 11. Looked up from germline, CDR1 is LNHDA and CDR2 is SQIVND (reference sequence). This TCR derives from a human donor with AIRE deficiency. The sample consisted of conventional CD4+ T cells sorted from PBMCs. This chain joins TRBV19 and TRBJ1-5; 7 bases are shared with TRBD1. CDR3 residues: CASSAQTGLYNQPQHF. For the CDR3, the DNA is TGTGCCAGTAGCGCACAGACAGGGCTCTACAATCAGCCCCAGCATTTT.